Listed below are T cell receptor beta chains from one sample, sequenced in a study of blood T cell repertoires in COVID-19. The assay was immunoSEQ multiplex PCR, and TCRdb's table has in-frame clones only and misses some. This table has over 150,000 clones, roughly 93% appearing once. The sample comprised peripheral blood. These receptors were obtained from a man between 18 and 29 years old with acute or convalescent COVID-19. Each CDR3 is given without its conserved first and last residue.

V gene,CDR3 protein
TRBV18,ASSPAGIPDTQY
TRBV30,AWSRATYEQY
TRBV5-5,ASSLAGQEVDEKLF
TRBV5-1,ASSLGREVADTQY
TRBV5-1,ASSSLTAPYEQY
TRBV19,ASSIPRDRGGSNYGYT
TRBV24-1,ATSDRDSIWV
TRBV2,ASSDQGASYGYT
TRBV10-3,AISPSGATNEKLF
TRBV9,ASARDRVPSGNTIY